The sequence of this T cell receptor (beta chain) was determined in a study of blood T cell repertoires in COVID-19. Profiled with immunoSEQ multiplex PCR; TCRdb holds only in-frame clones, not every one. Among under 300,000 clones listed, 70% to 90% were seen once. The CDR3 runs 17 residues. Germline V gene sequence: CDR1 DFQATT, CDR2 SNEGSKA (reference sequence). Trimming left V 3 bases short and J 0 bases short, with 20 bases between. The rearrangement joins TRBV20-1 to TRBJ1-1; no clear D gene. The clonotype was recovered from a woman aged 50 to 65 who had been exposed to COVID-19. Specimen: PBMCs or T cells enriched from blood (not recorded which). The CDR3 reads CSASGFRGANMNTEAFF. CDR3 nucleotide sequence: TGCAGTGCTAGTGGGTTCCGGGGAGCCAATATGAACACTGAAGCTTTCTTT.